A selection of T cell receptor beta chains follows, all from one sample in a study of Ad26.COV2.S vaccination and SARS-CoV-2 variants. Clones were sequenced by immunoSEQ multiplex PCR, and TCRdb holds only the in-frame ones, with some missing. The repertoire has 46,000 or so clones, approximately 80% of them found once; the top ten carry approximately 44%. The starting material was peripheral blood, obtained after recovery from COVID-19. The receptors were gathered from a human donor who had recovered from COVID-19. The CDR3 runs from the conserved cysteine through the conserved F or W. D genes are given only for firm matches. Some rows mark clone size as missing; the rest say once, few, many or name a class of expanded clone.

J gene	clone size	V gene	D gene	CDR3 protein	CDR3 DNA
TRBJ2-7	.	TRBV6-6	TRBD1	CASTKTGGDNEQYF	TGTGCCAGCACCAAGACAGGGGGAGATAACGAGCAGTACTTC
TRBJ2-3	.	TRBV5-1	TRBD2	CASSYRLAGGPDTQYF	TGCGCCAGCAGCTACCGACTAGCGGGGGGGCCAGATACGCAGTATTTT
TRBJ1-1	.	TRBV5-8	.	CASSYWAGDTEAFF	TGTGCCAGCAGCTACTGGGCAGGGGACACTGAAGCTTTCTTT
TRBJ2-7	.	TRBV3-1/TRBV3-2	TRBD1	CASGTGGYEQYF	TGTGCCAGCGGGACAGGGGGCTACGAGCAGTACTTC
TRBJ1-1	.	TRBV3-1/TRBV3-2	.	CASSPSGTNTEAFF	TGTGCCAGCAGCCCATCTGGTACTAACACTGAAGCTTTCTTT
TRBJ1-4	.	TRBV5-1	.	CASRTDPGEKLFF	TGCGCCAGCAGGACGGACCCTGGCGAAAAACTGTTTTTT
TRBJ2-3	.	TRBV3-1/TRBV3-2	.	CASSQVRGSTDTQYF	TGTGCCAGCAGCCAAGTGAGGGGAAGCACAGATACGCAGTATTTT
TRBJ2-6	.	TRBV30	.	CAWILTDGRINSGANVLTF	TGTGCCTGGATCCTTACCGACGGACGTATTAATTCTGGGGCCAACGTCCTGACTTTC
TRBJ2-3	.	TRBV6-5	.	CASTSRRVLDTQYF	TGTGCCAGCACCTCCCGGCGGGTTTTAGATACGCAGTATTTT
TRBJ2-1	.	TRBV11-2	.	CASSQIIFEQFF	TGTGCCAGCAGCCAGATAATCTTTGAGCAGTTCTTC
TRBJ2-2	.	TRBV9	.	CASSARIDPGELFF	TGTGCCAGCAGCGCCCGAATCGACCCCGGGGAGCTGTTTTTT
TRBJ1-1	.	TRBV19	.	CASSSAVNTEAFF	TGTGCCAGTAGTTCAGCCGTGAACACTGAAGCTTTCTTT
TRBJ2-5	few	TRBV5-5	.	CASSLGAPQETQYF	TGTGCCAGCAGCTTGGGAGCGCCCCAAGAGACCCAGTACTTC
TRBJ2-7	once	TRBV14	.	CASSQLGYEQYF	TGTGCCAGCAGCCAGTTGGGCTACGAGCAGTACTTC
TRBJ2-5	.	TRBV7-6	.	CASSLVSPPGETQYF	TGTGCCAGCAGCTTAGTTAGCCCCCCAGGCGAGACCCAGTACTTC
TRBJ1-1	once	TRBV6-6	.	CASSYLGPSNTEAFF	TGTGCCAGCAGTTACTTAGGCCCTTCGAACACTGAAGCTTTCTTT
TRBJ2-5	.	TRBV21-1	.	CASSKGLLSGRESETQYF	TGTGCCAGCAGCAAAGGGCTACTTAGCGGGAGAGAATCAGAGACCCAGTACTTC
TRBJ2-2	.	TRBV27	.	CASSSYRGGAGELFF	TGTGCCAGCAGTTCATACAGGGGAGGCGCCGGGGAGCTGTTTTTT
TRBJ1-4	.	TRBV19	.	CASMPLQTATNEKLFF	TGTGCCAGTATGCCCCTTCAGACTGCAACTAATGAAAAACTGTTTTTT
TRBJ1-1	.	TRBV10-3	TRBD1	CAISGGQGDIRDTEAFF	TGTGCCATCAGTGGGGGACAGGGGGACATTCGGGACACTGAAGCTTTCTTT
TRBJ1-6	.	TRBV6-5	.	CASSYGGGSYNSPLHF	TGTGCCAGCAGTTATGGAGGAGGCTCCTATAATTCACCCCTCCACTTT
TRBJ1-2	.	TRBV19	TRBD1	CASSLDRGQGGYTF	TGTGCCAGTAGTCTGGACAGGGGGCAGGGTGGCTACACCTTC
TRBJ1-2	.	TRBV11-2	TRBD1	CASSLASGRGLGYTF	TGTGCCAGCAGCTTAGCCTCGGGGAGGGGGCTTGGCTACACCTTC
TRBJ1-1	.	TRBV18	.	CASSPVQGPLLIGTEAFF	TGTGCCAGCTCACCGGTACAGGGCCCCCTTCTGATAGGCACTGAAGCTTTCTTT
TRBJ2-1	.	TRBV7-9	.	CASSLRGDNEQFF	TGTGCCAGCAGCTTACGAGGGGACAATGAGCAGTTCTTC
TRBJ1-1	.	TRBV19	.	CASSKGGSNTEAFF	TGTGCCAGTAGTAAAGGGGGTTCGAACACTGAAGCTTTCTTT
TRBJ2-1	.	TRBV5-1	TRBD1	CASSPGQGTLSYNEQFF	TGCGCCAGCAGCCCGGGACAGGGGACCCTCTCCTACAATGAGCAGTTCTTC
TRBJ1-2	once	TRBV6-5	.	CASSYARNYGYTF	TGTGCCAGCAGTTACGCCCGGAACTATGGCTACACCTTC
TRBJ1-2	.	TRBV19	.	CALRGPTF	TGTGCCTTGCGCGGGCCCACCTTC
TRBJ2-2	.	TRBV19	.	CASRELGQSTGELFF	TGTGCCAGTAGGGAACTAGGACAAAGCACCGGGGAGCTGTTTTTT
TRBJ2-2	once	TRBV5-1	.	CASSSGTSNTGELFF	TGCGCCAGCAGCTCCGGGACTTCGAACACCGGGGAGCTGTTTTTT
TRBJ2-1	once	TRBV11-2	TRBD1	CASSWGQGAFNEQFF	TGTGCCAGCAGCTGGGGACAGGGGGCCTTCAATGAGCAGTTCTTC
TRBJ1-3	.	TRBV3-1/TRBV3-2	TRBD1	CASSLTHGTGVGNTIYF	TGTGCCAGCAGCCTCACTCATGGGACAGGGGTTGGAAACACCATATATTTT
TRBJ2-5	few	TRBV7-9	.	CAVGAETQYF	TGTGCCGTGGGGGCAGAGACCCAGTACTTC
TRBJ1-5	.	TRBV19	.	CASSIPFRRDGGNQPQHF	TGTGCCAGTAGTATTCCCTTTAGGAGGGATGGAGGCAATCAGCCCCAGCATTTT
TRBJ1-2	.	TRBV5-1	TRBD1	CASSTGTGEESGYTF	TGCGCCAGCAGCACCGGGACAGGGGAGGAGTCTGGCTACACCTTC
TRBJ1-5	.	TRBV19	.	CASNTAVGNQPQHF	TGTGCCAGTAATACCGCCGTCGGCAATCAGCCCCAGCATTTT
TRBJ2-2	.	TRBV11-2	.	CASSLVRRGAGELFF	TGTGCCAGCAGCTTAGTAAGGCGAGGGGCCGGGGAGCTGTTTTTT
TRBJ2-2	.	TRBV19	.	CASRTPGTGELFF	TGTGCCAGTAGAACCCCCGGGACCGGGGAGCTGTTTTTT
TRBJ2-1	.	TRBV5-1	TRBD2	CASKERAGVSYNEQFF	TGCGCCAGCAAAGAGCGAGCGGGGGTGTCCTACAATGAGCAGTTCTTC
TRBJ1-3	.	TRBV5-1	.	CASSPQGTGNTIYF	TGCGCCAGCAGCCCGCAGGGTACTGGAAACACCATATATTTT
TRBJ2-5	.	TRBV10-3	TRBD2	CAISARTSLGETQYF	TGTGCCATCAGTGCTCGGACTAGCCTCGGGGAGACCCAGTACTTC
TRBJ2-1	.	TRBV12-5	TRBD2	CASGLKARWAGDEQFF	TGTGCTAGTGGTTTGAAGGCGCGGTGGGCGGGAGATGAGCAGTTCTTC
TRBJ2-3	.	TRBV10-1	TRBD2	CASSDRSGGVTDTQYF	TGCGCCAGCAGTGACCGGAGCGGGGGGGTGACAGATACGCAGTATTTT
TRBJ2-3	.	TRBV29-1	.	CSGGQGGFTDTQYF	TGCAGCGGGGGTCAGGGCGGATTCACAGATACGCAGTATTTT
TRBJ1-1	few	TRBV4-1	.	CASSQGGAPEAFF	TGCGCCAGCAGCCAAGGTGGAGCCCCGGAAGCTTTCTTT
TRBJ2-1	.	TRBV4-1	TRBD1	CASSQGGQGDNEQFF	TGCGCCAGCAGCCAGGGGGGACAGGGAGACAATGAGCAGTTCTTC
TRBJ1-1	.	TRBV19	.	CASSNGRNTEAFF	TGTGCCAGTAGTAACGGTCGAAACACTGAAGCTTTCTTT
TRBJ1-6	few	TRBV28	.	CASSLSVGGGPLHF	TGTGCCAGCAGCCTAAGTGTGGGGGGCGGCCCCCTCCACTTT
TRBJ1-6	few	TRBV7-2	TRBD1	CASSSHPGQAIYNSPLHF	TGTGCCAGCAGCTCCCACCCGGGACAGGCGATATATAATTCACCCCTCCACTTT
TRBJ2-1	.	TRBV18	.	CASYKIKSSYNEQFF	TGTGCCAGCTATAAGATAAAGAGCTCCTACAATGAGCAGTTCTTC